Each of the 14 T cell receptor beta chains below was sequenced from the same sample in a study of long-term antiretroviral therapy in people with HIV. Running of the v3.0 immunoSEQ assay took place at survey level. TCRdb keeps only in-frame clones here, not all; method: immunoSEQ multiplex PCR. Among approximately 17,000 clones listed, approximately 73% were seen once. The sample consisted of unsorted PBMCs, taken about 2.4 years before starting antiretroviral therapy. All receptors derive from a woman in her forties or fifties with HIV.

The chain links TRBV6-1 to TRBJ2-7, with a possible D match to TRBD2 (6 bases). The CDR3 runs 12 residues. V was pared by 6 bases and J by 0 bases, with 6 bases between. Looked up from germline, CDR1 is MNHNS and CDR2 is SASEGT. The CDR3 protein is CASRRGSYEQYV. CDR3 nucleotide sequence: TGTGCCAGCAGGCGGGGCTCCTACGAGCAGTACGTC.

The rearrangement links TRBV7-6 to TRBJ2-6; D gene ambiguous. With 1 base removed from V and 0 bases from J, the gap between germline ends came to 4 bases. Per germline, CDR1 SGHVS and CDR2 FNYEAQ. The CDR3 spans 15 residues. The CDR3 reads CASSLGPSGANVLTF. The CDR3 bases are TGTGCCAGCAGCTTAGGACCCTCTGGGGCCAACGTCCTGACTTTC.

The chain is built from TRBV7-2 and TRBJ1-1, with D possibly being TRBD1 (5 bases). CDR1 SGHTA and CDR2 FQGNSA come from the germline V gene. The CDR3 contains 14 residues. The V end lost 3 bases, the J end lost 0 bases, and 8 bases lay between the germline ends. Here the CDR3 reads CASSLGVMNTEAFF. Here the CDR3 DNA reads TGTGCCAGCAGCTTGGGGGTCATGAACACTGAAGCTTTCTTT.

This chain uses TRBV7-3 with TRBJ2-6; D possibly corresponds to TRBD1 (5 bases). V was clipped by 0 bases and J by 0 bases, with 9 bases between them. CDR3 size: 17 residues. CDR1 SGHTA and CDR2 FQGTGA come from the germline V gene. The CDR3 protein is CASSLTYRSSGANVLTF. The CDR3 DNA sequence: TGTGCCAGCAGCTTAACTTACAGGAGCTCTGGGGCCAACGTCCTGACTTTC.

J is TRBJ2-1 and V is TRBV7-2; TRBD2 aligns across 8 bases. The CDR3 consists of 14 residues. CDR1 is SGHTA, CDR2 FQGNSA, per germline. The V gene end was trimmed by 3 bases and the J gene end by 7 bases; junction bases not matched to a gene: 5. Here the CDR3 reads CASSFLAGRNEQFF. CDR3 nucleotides: TGTGCCAGCAGCTTCCTAGCGGGTAGGAATGAGCAGTTCTTC. Drawing the rest from reference TRBV7-2 and TRBJ2-1, the complete variable domain is GAGVSQSPSNKVTEKGKDVELRCDPISGHTALYWYRQSLGQGLEFLIYFQGNSAPDKSGLPSDRFSAERTGGSVSTLTIQRTQQEDSAVYLCASSFLAGRNEQFFGPGTRLTVL.

The V call is TRBV7-9, the J call TRBJ2-3, with 12 bases identical to TRBD2. V lost 3 bases, J lost 1 base, and 2 bases stayed unmatched. Germline V gene data show CDR1 as SEHNR and CDR2 as FQNEAQ (reference sequence). This CDR3 region has 16 residues. CDR3 sequence reads: CASSLLAGGGTDTQYF. CDR3 in DNA: TGTGCCAGCAGCTTGCTAGCGGGGGGGGGCACAGATACGCAGTATTTT.

The J gene is TRBJ1-2, the V gene TRBV7-9, with D unresolved. The ends were cut back, 5 bases at V and 3 bases at J, with 7 bases in the middle. CDR3 size: 12 residues. Germline V gene data show CDR1 as SEHNR and CDR2 as FQNEAQ (reference sequence). Written as DNA, the CDR3 is TGTGCCAGCAGCCTCCTCGACTATGGCTACACCTTC. It yields the protein CASSLLDYGYTF.

V usage is TRBV6-5 and J usage is TRBJ1-2, with D possibly matching TRBD1 (5 bases). Trimming took 2 bases from V and 0 from J, leaving 10 bases between them. The CDR3 is 15 amino acids. CDR1 and CDR2 from the germline V gene are MNHEY and SVGAGI. The CDR3 DNA reads as TGTGCCAGCAGTTACCGGACAAGTGCTAACTATGGCTACACCTTC. Translating it yields CASSYRTSANYGYTF.

J is TRBJ2-2 and V is TRBV29-1, with D perhaps given as TRBD1 or TRBD2 (5 bases each). CDR3 length equals 15 residues. Germline V gives CDR1 SQVTM, CDR2 ANQGSEA. Trimming shortened V by 8 bases and J by 1 base, and 17 bases separated the two germline ends. The chain's CDR3 is CSPSGNRLNTGELFF. For the CDR3, the DNA is TGCAGCCCCAGCGGTAACAGGCTGAACACCGGGGAGCTGTTTTTT.

This clone was recorded only once. The chain links TRBV11-2 to TRBJ2-1, with unresolved D. This CDR3 has 12 residues. CDR1 SGHAT and CDR2 FQNNGV come from the germline V gene. Between the trimmed V and J ends, which lost 1 base and 10 bases, there was a span of 8 bases. CDR3 DNA: TGTGCCAGCAGCTTAGTCAAGCAAGAGCAGTTCTTC. It translates to CASSLVKQEQFF.

J is TRBJ2-2 and V is TRBV5-1, with a weak D call TRBD2 (6 bases). Per the germline V gene, CDR1 is SGHRS and CDR2 is YFSETQ. With 0 bases removed from V and 5 bases from J, the gap between germline ends came to 11 bases. This CDR3 spans 15 amino acids. CDR3 coding DNA: TGCGCCAGCAGCTTGGGAGGAGGGGCAACCGGGGAGCTGTTTTTT. This sequence encodes CASSLGGGATGELFF.

The gene calls are TRBV5-6 and TRBJ1-1, with D possibly matching TRBD1 (6 bases). The V end lost 4 bases, the J end lost 1 base, and 14 bases lay between the germline ends. Germline-derived CDR1 and CDR2 are SGHDT and YYEEEE. The CDR3 spans 15 residues. The CDR3 protein is CASSRGDGWNTEAFF. CDR3 coding DNA: TGTGCCAGCAGCAGGGGGGACGGATGGAACACTGAAGCTTTCTTT.

The chain recombines TRBV10-1 with TRBJ2-3; 10 bases line up with TRBD2. Germline CDR1 reads WNHNN; CDR2 reads SYGVQD (reference sequence). The CDR3 runs 17 residues. J lost 2 bases, V lost 3 bases, and 8 bases had no gene match. CDR3 residues: CASSDQAGGPTTDTQYF. CDR3 DNA sequence: TGCGCCAGCAGTGATCAAGCGGGGGGGCCCACCACAGATACGCAGTATTTT.

The rearrangement links TRBV30 to TRBJ1-6; TRBD1 aligns across 10 bases. Germline loops: CDR1 GTSNPN, CDR2 SVGIG (reference sequence). The V and J ends lost 6 bases and 7 bases, in that order; junction bases with no gene match: 6. This CDR3 has 14 amino acids. CDR3 coding DNA: TGTGCCTGTACGACAGGGGGCGGGAATTCACCCCTCCACTTT. Translated: CACTTGGGNSPLHF.